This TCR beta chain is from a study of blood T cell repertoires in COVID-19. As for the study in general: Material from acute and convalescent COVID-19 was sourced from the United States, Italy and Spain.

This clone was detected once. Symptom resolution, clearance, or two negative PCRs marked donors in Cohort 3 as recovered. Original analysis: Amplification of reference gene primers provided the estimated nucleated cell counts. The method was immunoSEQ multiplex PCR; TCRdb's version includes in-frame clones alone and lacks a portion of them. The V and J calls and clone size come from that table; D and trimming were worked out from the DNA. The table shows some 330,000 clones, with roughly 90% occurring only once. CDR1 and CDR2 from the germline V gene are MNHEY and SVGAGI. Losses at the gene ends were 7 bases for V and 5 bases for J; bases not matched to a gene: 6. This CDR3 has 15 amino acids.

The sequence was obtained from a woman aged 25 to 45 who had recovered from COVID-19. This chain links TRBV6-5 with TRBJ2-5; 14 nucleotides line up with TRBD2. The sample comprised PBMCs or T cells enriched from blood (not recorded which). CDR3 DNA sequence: TGTGCCAGCACCCCGGGACTAGCGGGAGCGGAGACCCAGTACTTC. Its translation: CASTPGLAGAETQYF.